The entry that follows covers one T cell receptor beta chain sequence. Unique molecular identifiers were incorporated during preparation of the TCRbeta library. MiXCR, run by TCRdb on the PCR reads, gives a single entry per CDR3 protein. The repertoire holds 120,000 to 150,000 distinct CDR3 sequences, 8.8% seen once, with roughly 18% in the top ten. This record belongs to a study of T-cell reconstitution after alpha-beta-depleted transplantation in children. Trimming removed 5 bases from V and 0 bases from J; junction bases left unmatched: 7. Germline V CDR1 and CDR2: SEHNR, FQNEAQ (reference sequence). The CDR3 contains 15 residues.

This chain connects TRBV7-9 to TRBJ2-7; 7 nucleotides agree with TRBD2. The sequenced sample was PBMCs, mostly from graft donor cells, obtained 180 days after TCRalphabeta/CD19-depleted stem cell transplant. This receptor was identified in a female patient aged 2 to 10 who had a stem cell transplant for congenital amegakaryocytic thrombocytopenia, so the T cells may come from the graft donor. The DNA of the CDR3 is TGTGCCAGCAGCGCGACTCGCGGGAGCTCCTACGAGCAGTACTTC. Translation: CASSATRGSSYEQYF. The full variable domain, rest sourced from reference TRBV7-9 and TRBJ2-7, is DTGVSQNPRHKITKRGQNVTFRCDPISEHNRLYWYRQTLGQGPEFLTYFQNEAQLEKSRLLSDRFSAERPKGSFSTLEIQRTEQGDSAMYLCASSATRGSSYEQYFGPGTRLTVT.